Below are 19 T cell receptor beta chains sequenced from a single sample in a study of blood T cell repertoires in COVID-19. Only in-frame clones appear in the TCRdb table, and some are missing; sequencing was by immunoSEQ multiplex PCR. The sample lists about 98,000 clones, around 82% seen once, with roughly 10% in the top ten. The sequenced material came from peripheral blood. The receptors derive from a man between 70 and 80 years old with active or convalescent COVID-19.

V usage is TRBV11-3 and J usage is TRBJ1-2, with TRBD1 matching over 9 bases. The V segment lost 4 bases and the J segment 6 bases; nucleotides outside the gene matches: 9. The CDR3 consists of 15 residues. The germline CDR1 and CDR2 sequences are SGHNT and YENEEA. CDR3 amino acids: CASSSPGTGMNGYTF. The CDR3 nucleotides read TGTGCCAGCAGCTCGCCCGGGACAGGGATGAATGGCTACACCTTC.

CDR3 residues: CASSTRQAAKNIQYF. In nucleotides, the CDR3 is TGTGCCAGCTCAACACGACAGGCTGCCAAAAACATTCAGTACTTC. V is TRBV18 and J is TRBJ2-4; maybe TRBD1 (6 bases). The CDR3 contains 15 residues. CDR1 KGHSH and CDR2 LQKENI come from the germline V gene. Trimming removed 5 bases at V and 1 base at J, with 12 bases between.

CDR3 DNA: TGTGCCAGCAGCCCCCGGACAGGGGGAAATTCACCCCTCCACTTT. Protein product: CASSPRTGGNSPLHF. The rearrangement links TRBV3-1 (or the pseudogene TRBV3-2) to TRBJ1-6, with 10 bases aligning to TRBD1. Germline V gene sequence: CDR1 LGHDT, CDR2 YNNKEL (reference sequence). This CDR3 is 15 amino acids long. The V gene end was trimmed by 4 bases and the J gene end by 7 bases; junction bases not matched to a gene: 4.

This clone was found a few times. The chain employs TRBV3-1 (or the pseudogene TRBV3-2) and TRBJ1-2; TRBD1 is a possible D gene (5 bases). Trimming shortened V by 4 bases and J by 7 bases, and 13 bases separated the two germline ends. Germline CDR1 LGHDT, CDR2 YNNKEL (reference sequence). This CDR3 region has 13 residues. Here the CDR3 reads CASSPSGLAGYTF. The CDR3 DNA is TGTGCCAGCAGCCCTTCAGGGCTCGCTGGCTACACCTTC.

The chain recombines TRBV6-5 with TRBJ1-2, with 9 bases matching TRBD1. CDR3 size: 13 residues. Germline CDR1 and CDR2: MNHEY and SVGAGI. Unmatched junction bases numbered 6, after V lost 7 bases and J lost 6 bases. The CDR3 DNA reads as TGTGCCAGCATGTTGGGACAGGGCAATGGCTACACCTTC. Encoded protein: CASMLGQGNGYTF.

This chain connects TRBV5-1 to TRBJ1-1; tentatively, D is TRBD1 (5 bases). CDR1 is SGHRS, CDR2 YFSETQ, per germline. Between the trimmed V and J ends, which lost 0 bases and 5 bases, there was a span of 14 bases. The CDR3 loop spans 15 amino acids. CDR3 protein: CASSLGEGLGTEAFF. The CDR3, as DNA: TGCGCCAGCAGCTTGGGTGAGGGACTAGGGACTGAAGCTTTCTTT.

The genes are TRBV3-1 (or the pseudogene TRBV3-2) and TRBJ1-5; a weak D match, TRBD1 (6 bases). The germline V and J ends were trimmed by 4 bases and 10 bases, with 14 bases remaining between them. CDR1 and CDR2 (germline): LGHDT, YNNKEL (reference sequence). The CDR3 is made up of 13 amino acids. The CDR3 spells CASSPDWTAPQHF. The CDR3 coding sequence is TGTGCCAGCAGCCCCGATTGGACAGCTCCCCAGCATTTT.

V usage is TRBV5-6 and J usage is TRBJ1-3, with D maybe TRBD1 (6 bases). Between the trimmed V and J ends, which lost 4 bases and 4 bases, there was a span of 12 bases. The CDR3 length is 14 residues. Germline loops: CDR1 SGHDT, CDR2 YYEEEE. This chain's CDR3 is CASSPNRVGNTIYF. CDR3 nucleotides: TGTGCCAGCAGCCCTAACAGGGTCGGAAACACCATATATTTT.

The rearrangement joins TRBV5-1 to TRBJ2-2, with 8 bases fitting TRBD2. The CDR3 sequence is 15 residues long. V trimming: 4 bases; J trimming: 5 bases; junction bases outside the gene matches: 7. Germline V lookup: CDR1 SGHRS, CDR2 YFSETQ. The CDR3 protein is CASSQEAGGTGELFF. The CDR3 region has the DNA TGCGCCAGCAGCCAAGAGGCGGGAGGTACCGGGGAGCTGTTTTTT.

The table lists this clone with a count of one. DNA of the CDR3: TGTGCCAGTAGTTACCGATCACAGGGTGGTGAGGGCTACACCTTC. Amino acid sequence: CASSYRSQGGEGYTF. This rearrangement joins TRBV19 to TRBJ1-2; a possible D gene is TRBD1 (6 bases). CDR1 and CDR2 (germline): LNHDA, SQIVND (reference sequence). V gave up 5 bases and J gave up 8 bases, with 21 bases separating them. The length of the CDR3 is 15 residues.

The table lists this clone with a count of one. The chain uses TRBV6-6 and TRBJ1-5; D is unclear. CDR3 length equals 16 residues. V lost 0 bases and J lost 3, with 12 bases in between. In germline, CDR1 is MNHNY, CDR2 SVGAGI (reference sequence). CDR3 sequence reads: CASSYSKLDFNQPQHF. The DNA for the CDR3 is TGTGCCAGCAGTTACTCGAAACTGGACTTCAATCAGCCCCAGCATTTT.

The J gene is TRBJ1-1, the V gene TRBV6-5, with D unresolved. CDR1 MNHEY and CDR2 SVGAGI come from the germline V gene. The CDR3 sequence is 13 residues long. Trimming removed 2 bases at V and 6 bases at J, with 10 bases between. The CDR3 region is CASSYHHGAEAFF. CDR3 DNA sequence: TGTGCCAGCAGTTACCATCACGGGGCTGAAGCTTTCTTT.

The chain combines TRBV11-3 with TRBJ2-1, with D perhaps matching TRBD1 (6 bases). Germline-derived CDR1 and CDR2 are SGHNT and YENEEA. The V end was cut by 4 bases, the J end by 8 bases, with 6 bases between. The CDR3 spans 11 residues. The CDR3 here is CASSSGDEQFF. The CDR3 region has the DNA TGTGCCAGCAGCTCAGGGGATGAGCAGTTCTTC.

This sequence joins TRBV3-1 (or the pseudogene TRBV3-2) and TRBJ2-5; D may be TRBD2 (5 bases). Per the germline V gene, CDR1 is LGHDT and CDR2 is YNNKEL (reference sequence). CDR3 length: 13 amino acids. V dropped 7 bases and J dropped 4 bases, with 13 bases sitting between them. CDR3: CASTPGGGETQYF. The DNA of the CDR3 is TGTGCCAGCACCCCAGGAGGAGGAGAGACCCAGTACTTC.

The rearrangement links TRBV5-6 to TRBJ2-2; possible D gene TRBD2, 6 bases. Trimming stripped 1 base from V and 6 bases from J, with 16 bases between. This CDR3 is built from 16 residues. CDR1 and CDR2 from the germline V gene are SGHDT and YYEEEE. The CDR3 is CASSLPREEYAGELFF. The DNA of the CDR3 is TGTGCCAGCAGCTTGCCCAGGGAGGAGTACGCCGGGGAGCTGTTTTTT. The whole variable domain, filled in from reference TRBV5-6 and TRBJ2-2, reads DAGVTQSPTHLIKTRGQQVTLRCSPKSGHDTVSWYQQALGQGPQFIFQYYEEEERQRGNFPDRFSGHQFPNYSSELNVNALLLGDSALYLCASSLPREEYAGELFFGEGSRLTVL.

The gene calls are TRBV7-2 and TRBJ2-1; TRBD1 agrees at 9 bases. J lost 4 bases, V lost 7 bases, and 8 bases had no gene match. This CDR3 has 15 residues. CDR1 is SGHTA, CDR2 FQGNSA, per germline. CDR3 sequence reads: CASTPDRGGYNEQFF. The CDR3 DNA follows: TGTGCCAGCACCCCAGACAGGGGGGGGTACAATGAGCAGTTCTTC.

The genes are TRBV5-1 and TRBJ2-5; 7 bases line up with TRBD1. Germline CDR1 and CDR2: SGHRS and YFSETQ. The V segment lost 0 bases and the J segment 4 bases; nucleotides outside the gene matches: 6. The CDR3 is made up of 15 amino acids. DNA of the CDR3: TGCGCCAGCAGCTTGGTAACAGGGGCTGGAGAGACCCAGTACTTC. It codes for CASSLVTGAGETQYF.

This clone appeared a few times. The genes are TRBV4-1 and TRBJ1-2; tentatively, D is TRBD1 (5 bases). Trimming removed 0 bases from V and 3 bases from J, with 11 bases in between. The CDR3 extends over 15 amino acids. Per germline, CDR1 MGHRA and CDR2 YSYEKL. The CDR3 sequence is CASSQEGDSYYGYTF. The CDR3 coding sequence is TGCGCCAGCAGCCAAGAGGGGGACTCATACTATGGCTACACCTTC.

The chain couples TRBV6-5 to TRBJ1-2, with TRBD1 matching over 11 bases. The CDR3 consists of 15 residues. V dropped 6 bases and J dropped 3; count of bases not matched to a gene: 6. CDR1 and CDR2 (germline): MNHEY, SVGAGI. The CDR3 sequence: CASRQRTGGDYGYTF. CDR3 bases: TGTGCCAGCAGACAACGGACAGGGGGCGACTATGGCTACACCTTC.